A selection of T cell receptor beta chains follows, all from one sample in a study of OX40 agonist ivuxolimab in advanced cancers. TCRdb's table, derived via immunoSEQ multiplex PCR, lists solely in-frame clones and lacks some. The table includes tens of thousands of clones, approximately 80% detected once. Sequences were derived from CD4+ or CD8+ T cells sorted from blood, sampled in a trial of the OX40 agonist ivuxolimab. The receptors were sampled from an adult with an advanced solid tumor such as melanoma, head and neck, liver or kidney cancer. CDR3s include the opening cysteine and the closing phenylalanine or tryptophan. Fields, in order: D gene, V gene, J gene, clone size, CDR3 protein, CDR3 DNA. D genes are given only for firm matches. Only part of the rows carry a size: once, few, many, or a class if the clone is expanded.

D gene: TRBD2
V gene: TRBV7-2
J gene: TRBJ2-3
clone size: .
CDR3 protein: CASSLLRGGVDTQYF
CDR3 DNA: TGTGCCAGCAGCTTACTGCGGGGGGGCGTGGATACGCAGTATTTT

D gene: TRBD1
V gene: TRBV9
J gene: TRBJ2-5
clone size: .
CDR3 protein: CASSVSGSGGGQYF
CDR3 DNA: TGTGCCAGCAGCGTATCGGGTTCAGGGGGCGGACAGTACTTC

D gene: .
V gene: TRBV9
J gene: TRBJ2-7
clone size: .
CDR3 protein: CASSVQGYSEQYF
CDR3 DNA: TGTGCCAGCAGCGTGCAGGGGTACTCCGAGCAGTACTTC

D gene: .
V gene: TRBV27
J gene: TRBJ2-7
clone size: .
CDR3 protein: CASNKPQTVTYEQYF
CDR3 DNA: TGTGCCAGCAATAAGCCCCAGACGGTAACCTACGAGCAGTACTTC

D gene: .
V gene: TRBV7-2
J gene: TRBJ2-5
clone size: .
CDR3 protein: CASSLGYQETQYF
CDR3 DNA: TGTGCCAGCAGCTTAGGGTATCAAGAGACCCAGTACTTC

D gene: .
V gene: TRBV5-1
J gene: TRBJ2-7
clone size: few
CDR3 protein: CASSPSLGGSYEQYF
CDR3 DNA: TGCGCCAGCAGCCCTAGCCTGGGGGGTTCCTACGAGCAGTACTTC

D gene: .
V gene: TRBV7-2
J gene: TRBJ2-6
clone size: .
CDR3 protein: CASSLASSGANVLTF
CDR3 DNA: TGTGCCAGCAGCTTAGCAAGCTCTGGGGCCAACGTCCTGACTTTC

D gene: .
V gene: TRBV5-4
J gene: TRBJ2-5
clone size: .
CDR3 protein: CASSLASQAQETQYF
CDR3 DNA: TGTGCCAGCAGCTTGGCAAGCCAGGCCCAAGAGACCCAGTACTTC

D gene: .
V gene: TRBV18
J gene: TRBJ1-2
clone size: .
CDR3 protein: CASSLSRGGAQGSYGYTF
CDR3 DNA: TGTGCCAGCTCACTCTCGCGAGGCGGGGCCCAGGGGTCCTATGGCTACACCTTC

D gene: TRBD1
V gene: TRBV20-1
J gene: TRBJ2-7
clone size: .
CDR3 protein: CSAYRGVAYF
CDR3 DNA: TGCAGTGCTTACAGGGGAGTAGCTTACTTC

D gene: .
V gene: TRBV30
J gene: TRBJ1-4
clone size: .
CDR3 protein: CACPRESNEKLFF
CDR3 DNA: TGTGCCTGCCCCAGGGAGTCTAATGAAAAACTGTTTTTT

D gene: .
V gene: TRBV19
J gene: TRBJ1-1
clone size: medium-sized
CDR3 protein: CASSVKRGDTEAFF
CDR3 DNA: TGTGCCAGTAGTGTGAAGAGGGGGGACACTGAAGCTTTCTTT

D gene: TRBD1
V gene: TRBV6-6
J gene: TRBJ1-3
clone size: .
CDR3 protein: CASSRDRGLGNTIYF
CDR3 DNA: TGTGCCAGCAGTCGAGACAGGGGGCTCGGAAACACCATATATTTT

D gene: TRBD1
V gene: TRBV30
J gene: TRBJ2-1
clone size: .
CDR3 protein: CAWSRGTGAANEQFF
CDR3 DNA: TGTGCCTGGAGCCGGGGGACAGGGGCCGCCAATGAGCAGTTCTTC

D gene: .
V gene: TRBV9
J gene: TRBJ1-6
clone size: .
CDR3 protein: CASSVGLPAPNSPLHF
CDR3 DNA: TGTGCCAGCAGCGTCGGACTCCCGGCCCCTAATTCACCCCTCCACTTT

D gene: TRBD2
V gene: TRBV9
J gene: TRBJ2-1
clone size: .
CDR3 protein: CASSPLAGGLGEQFF
CDR3 DNA: TGTGCCAGCAGCCCTCTGGCGGGGGGGCTTGGGGAGCAGTTCTTC

D gene: TRBD1
V gene: TRBV6-5
J gene: TRBJ2-7
clone size: .
CDR3 protein: CASSYRDSYEQYF
CDR3 DNA: TGTGCCAGCAGTTATAGGGACAGTTACGAGCAGTACTTC

D gene: .
V gene: TRBV5-4
J gene: TRBJ2-7
clone size: .
CDR3 protein: CASTGTGSSYEQYF
CDR3 DNA: TGTGCCAGCACCGGGACCGGGAGCTCCTACGAGCAGTACTTC

D gene: .
V gene: TRBV6-6
J gene: TRBJ1-5
clone size: .
CDR3 protein: CASSYVGKGGDQPQHF
CDR3 DNA: TGTGCCAGCAGTTACGTCGGGAAGGGCGGCGATCAGCCCCAGCATTTT

D gene: TRBD2
V gene: TRBV30
J gene: TRBJ2-5
clone size: .
CDR3 protein: CAWRLAGRETQYF
CDR3 DNA: TGTGCCTGGAGACTAGCGGGACGAGAGACCCAGTACTTC

D gene: .
V gene: TRBV9
J gene: TRBJ2-3
clone size: .
CDR3 protein: CASSVTDGVGADTQYF
CDR3 DNA: TGTGCCAGCAGCGTAACGGACGGAGTCGGTGCAGATACGCAGTATTTT

D gene: TRBD1
V gene: TRBV4-1
J gene: TRBJ2-1
clone size: .
CDR3 protein: CASSPGQVNNEQFF
CDR3 DNA: TGCGCCAGCAGCCCGGGACAGGTAAACAATGAGCAGTTCTTC

D gene: .
V gene: TRBV14
J gene: TRBJ2-1
clone size: few
CDR3 protein: CASTSKGRGRYEQFF
CDR3 DNA: TGTGCCAGCACCAGTAAAGGGAGGGGGAGATATGAGCAGTTCTTC

D gene: TRBD1
V gene: TRBV6-1
J gene: TRBJ1-4
clone size: .
CDR3 protein: CASKRDRVNEKLFF
CDR3 DNA: TGTGCCAGCAAAAGGGACAGGGTTAATGAAAAACTGTTTTTT

D gene: .
V gene: TRBV6-5
J gene: TRBJ1-6
clone size: .
CDR3 protein: CASSSPDRLLSTLHF
CDR3 DNA: TGTGCCAGCAGCTCCCCCGATAGGCTTTTGTCAACCCTCCACTTT

D gene: .
V gene: TRBV6-6
J gene: TRBJ2-2
clone size: .
CDR3 protein: CASSPTRAGELFF
CDR3 DNA: TGTGCCAGCAGCCCTACTAGGGCCGGGGAGCTGTTTTTT

D gene: .
V gene: TRBV30
J gene: TRBJ2-5
clone size: .
CDR3 protein: CAWSGLALGETQYF
CDR3 DNA: TGTGCCTGGAGTGGGCTAGCCCTGGGGGAGACCCAGTACTTC

D gene: .
V gene: TRBV30
J gene: TRBJ2-5
clone size: .
CDR3 protein: CAWLVGTPQETQYF
CDR3 DNA: TGTGCCTGGCTAGTGGGGACACCGCAAGAGACCCAGTACTTC

D gene: .
V gene: TRBV19
J gene: TRBJ1-6
clone size: .
CDR3 protein: CASSIGQSSYNSPLHF
CDR3 DNA: TGTGCCAGTAGTATTGGACAGAGCTCCTATAATTCACCCCTCCACTTT

D gene: TRBD2
V gene: TRBV28
J gene: TRBJ2-7
clone size: .
CDR3 protein: CASSDPGLALYEQYF
CDR3 DNA: TGTGCCAGCAGTGACCCGGGACTAGCCCTATACGAGCAGTACTTC

D gene: TRBD1
V gene: TRBV29-1
J gene: TRBJ1-1
clone size: .
CDR3 protein: CSAHGQGGGEAFF
CDR3 DNA: TGCAGCGCCCACGGACAGGGGGGCGGTGAAGCTTTCTTT

D gene: .
V gene: TRBV28
J gene: TRBJ1-2
clone size: .
CDR3 protein: CASSPRENYGYTF
CDR3 DNA: TGTGCCAGCTCCCCGCGGGAGAACTATGGCTACACCTTC

D gene: .
V gene: TRBV28
J gene: TRBJ1-2
clone size: .
CDR3 protein: CAILRVGRTYGYTF
CDR3 DNA: TGTGCCATTTTGAGAGTTGGGAGGACCTATGGCTACACCTTC

D gene: TRBD2
V gene: TRBV6-1
J gene: TRBJ2-3
clone size: .
CDR3 protein: CASSEWGGTSGGSDTQYF
CDR3 DNA: TGTGCCAGCAGTGAATGGGGGGGGACTAGCGGTGGTTCGGATACGCAGTATTTT

D gene: .
V gene: TRBV21-1
J gene: TRBJ2-7
clone size: once
CDR3 protein: CASSKEVPSTSVPYEQYF
CDR3 DNA: TGTGCCAGCAGCAAAGAGGTACCGAGTACTAGCGTGCCGTACGAGCAGTACTTC

D gene: TRBD1
V gene: TRBV10-1
J gene: TRBJ2-3
clone size: .
CDR3 protein: CASSETTGGDTQYF
CDR3 DNA: TGCGCCAGCAGTGAGACCACAGGGGGTGATACGCAGTATTTT

D gene: TRBD2
V gene: TRBV5-8
J gene: TRBJ2-7
clone size: .
CDR3 protein: CASSLVAGGPPYEQYF
CDR3 DNA: TGTGCCAGCAGCCTGGTGGCGGGAGGGCCACCCTACGAGCAGTACTTC

D gene: .
V gene: TRBV5-1
J gene: TRBJ2-7
clone size: .
CDR3 protein: CASSLTSYEQYF
CDR3 DNA: TGCGCCAGCAGCTTGACCTCCTACGAGCAGTACTTC

D gene: .
V gene: TRBV7-9
J gene: TRBJ2-7
clone size: .
CDR3 protein: CASSVEYGSYEQYF
CDR3 DNA: TGTGCCAGCAGCGTCGAGTACGGAAGCTACGAGCAGTACTTC

D gene: .
V gene: TRBV6-1
J gene: TRBJ1-6
clone size: .
CDR3 protein: CASSEVLYTSSPLHF
CDR3 DNA: TGTGCCAGCAGTGAGGTTCTGTACACTAGTTCACCCCTCCACTTT

D gene: TRBD1
V gene: TRBV2
J gene: TRBJ1-4
clone size: few
CDR3 protein: CASSDGQGNEKLFF
CDR3 DNA: TGTGCCAGCAGTGACGGACAGGGGAATGAAAAACTGTTTTTT

D gene: .
V gene: TRBV19
J gene: TRBJ2-6
clone size: .
CDR3 protein: CASSIGQFSGANVLTF
CDR3 DNA: TGTGCCAGTAGTATAGGCCAGTTCTCTGGGGCCAACGTCCTGACTTTC

D gene: TRBD2
V gene: TRBV29-1
J gene: TRBJ2-1
clone size: .
CDR3 protein: CSAPGLAGTYNEQFF
CDR3 DNA: TGCAGCGCCCCTGGACTAGCGGGGACCTACAATGAGCAGTTCTTC

D gene: .
V gene: TRBV7-2
J gene: TRBJ1-3
clone size: .
CDR3 protein: CASSFTGKGGNTIYF
CDR3 DNA: TGTGCCAGCAGCTTTACAGGGAAAGGTGGAAACACCATATATTTT

D gene: .
V gene: TRBV28
J gene: TRBJ1-1
clone size: .
CDR3 protein: CASRNTGWTEAFF
CDR3 DNA: TGTGCCAGCAGAAATACAGGGTGGACTGAAGCTTTCTTT

D gene: TRBD2
V gene: TRBV30
J gene: TRBJ2-1
clone size: .
CDR3 protein: CAWSGAGGVGNEQFF
CDR3 DNA: TGTGCCTGGAGTGGAGCGGGAGGGGTTGGCAATGAGCAGTTCTTC

D gene: .
V gene: TRBV5-4
J gene: TRBJ2-7
clone size: .
CDR3 protein: CASSLAEGAYEQYF
CDR3 DNA: TGTGCCAGCAGCTTGGCCGAGGGGGCCTACGAGCAGTACTTC

D gene: .
V gene: TRBV28
J gene: TRBJ2-7
clone size: .
CDR3 protein: CASSFPSSYEQYF
CDR3 DNA: TGTGCCAGCAGTTTCCCCTCCTCCTACGAGCAGTACTTC

D gene: TRBD1
V gene: TRBV5-4
J gene: TRBJ2-3
clone size: .
CDR3 protein: CASSFPRGLGVGTDTQYF
CDR3 DNA: TGTGCCAGCAGCTTCCCGAGGGGGCTTGGCGTAGGAACAGATACGCAGTATTTT